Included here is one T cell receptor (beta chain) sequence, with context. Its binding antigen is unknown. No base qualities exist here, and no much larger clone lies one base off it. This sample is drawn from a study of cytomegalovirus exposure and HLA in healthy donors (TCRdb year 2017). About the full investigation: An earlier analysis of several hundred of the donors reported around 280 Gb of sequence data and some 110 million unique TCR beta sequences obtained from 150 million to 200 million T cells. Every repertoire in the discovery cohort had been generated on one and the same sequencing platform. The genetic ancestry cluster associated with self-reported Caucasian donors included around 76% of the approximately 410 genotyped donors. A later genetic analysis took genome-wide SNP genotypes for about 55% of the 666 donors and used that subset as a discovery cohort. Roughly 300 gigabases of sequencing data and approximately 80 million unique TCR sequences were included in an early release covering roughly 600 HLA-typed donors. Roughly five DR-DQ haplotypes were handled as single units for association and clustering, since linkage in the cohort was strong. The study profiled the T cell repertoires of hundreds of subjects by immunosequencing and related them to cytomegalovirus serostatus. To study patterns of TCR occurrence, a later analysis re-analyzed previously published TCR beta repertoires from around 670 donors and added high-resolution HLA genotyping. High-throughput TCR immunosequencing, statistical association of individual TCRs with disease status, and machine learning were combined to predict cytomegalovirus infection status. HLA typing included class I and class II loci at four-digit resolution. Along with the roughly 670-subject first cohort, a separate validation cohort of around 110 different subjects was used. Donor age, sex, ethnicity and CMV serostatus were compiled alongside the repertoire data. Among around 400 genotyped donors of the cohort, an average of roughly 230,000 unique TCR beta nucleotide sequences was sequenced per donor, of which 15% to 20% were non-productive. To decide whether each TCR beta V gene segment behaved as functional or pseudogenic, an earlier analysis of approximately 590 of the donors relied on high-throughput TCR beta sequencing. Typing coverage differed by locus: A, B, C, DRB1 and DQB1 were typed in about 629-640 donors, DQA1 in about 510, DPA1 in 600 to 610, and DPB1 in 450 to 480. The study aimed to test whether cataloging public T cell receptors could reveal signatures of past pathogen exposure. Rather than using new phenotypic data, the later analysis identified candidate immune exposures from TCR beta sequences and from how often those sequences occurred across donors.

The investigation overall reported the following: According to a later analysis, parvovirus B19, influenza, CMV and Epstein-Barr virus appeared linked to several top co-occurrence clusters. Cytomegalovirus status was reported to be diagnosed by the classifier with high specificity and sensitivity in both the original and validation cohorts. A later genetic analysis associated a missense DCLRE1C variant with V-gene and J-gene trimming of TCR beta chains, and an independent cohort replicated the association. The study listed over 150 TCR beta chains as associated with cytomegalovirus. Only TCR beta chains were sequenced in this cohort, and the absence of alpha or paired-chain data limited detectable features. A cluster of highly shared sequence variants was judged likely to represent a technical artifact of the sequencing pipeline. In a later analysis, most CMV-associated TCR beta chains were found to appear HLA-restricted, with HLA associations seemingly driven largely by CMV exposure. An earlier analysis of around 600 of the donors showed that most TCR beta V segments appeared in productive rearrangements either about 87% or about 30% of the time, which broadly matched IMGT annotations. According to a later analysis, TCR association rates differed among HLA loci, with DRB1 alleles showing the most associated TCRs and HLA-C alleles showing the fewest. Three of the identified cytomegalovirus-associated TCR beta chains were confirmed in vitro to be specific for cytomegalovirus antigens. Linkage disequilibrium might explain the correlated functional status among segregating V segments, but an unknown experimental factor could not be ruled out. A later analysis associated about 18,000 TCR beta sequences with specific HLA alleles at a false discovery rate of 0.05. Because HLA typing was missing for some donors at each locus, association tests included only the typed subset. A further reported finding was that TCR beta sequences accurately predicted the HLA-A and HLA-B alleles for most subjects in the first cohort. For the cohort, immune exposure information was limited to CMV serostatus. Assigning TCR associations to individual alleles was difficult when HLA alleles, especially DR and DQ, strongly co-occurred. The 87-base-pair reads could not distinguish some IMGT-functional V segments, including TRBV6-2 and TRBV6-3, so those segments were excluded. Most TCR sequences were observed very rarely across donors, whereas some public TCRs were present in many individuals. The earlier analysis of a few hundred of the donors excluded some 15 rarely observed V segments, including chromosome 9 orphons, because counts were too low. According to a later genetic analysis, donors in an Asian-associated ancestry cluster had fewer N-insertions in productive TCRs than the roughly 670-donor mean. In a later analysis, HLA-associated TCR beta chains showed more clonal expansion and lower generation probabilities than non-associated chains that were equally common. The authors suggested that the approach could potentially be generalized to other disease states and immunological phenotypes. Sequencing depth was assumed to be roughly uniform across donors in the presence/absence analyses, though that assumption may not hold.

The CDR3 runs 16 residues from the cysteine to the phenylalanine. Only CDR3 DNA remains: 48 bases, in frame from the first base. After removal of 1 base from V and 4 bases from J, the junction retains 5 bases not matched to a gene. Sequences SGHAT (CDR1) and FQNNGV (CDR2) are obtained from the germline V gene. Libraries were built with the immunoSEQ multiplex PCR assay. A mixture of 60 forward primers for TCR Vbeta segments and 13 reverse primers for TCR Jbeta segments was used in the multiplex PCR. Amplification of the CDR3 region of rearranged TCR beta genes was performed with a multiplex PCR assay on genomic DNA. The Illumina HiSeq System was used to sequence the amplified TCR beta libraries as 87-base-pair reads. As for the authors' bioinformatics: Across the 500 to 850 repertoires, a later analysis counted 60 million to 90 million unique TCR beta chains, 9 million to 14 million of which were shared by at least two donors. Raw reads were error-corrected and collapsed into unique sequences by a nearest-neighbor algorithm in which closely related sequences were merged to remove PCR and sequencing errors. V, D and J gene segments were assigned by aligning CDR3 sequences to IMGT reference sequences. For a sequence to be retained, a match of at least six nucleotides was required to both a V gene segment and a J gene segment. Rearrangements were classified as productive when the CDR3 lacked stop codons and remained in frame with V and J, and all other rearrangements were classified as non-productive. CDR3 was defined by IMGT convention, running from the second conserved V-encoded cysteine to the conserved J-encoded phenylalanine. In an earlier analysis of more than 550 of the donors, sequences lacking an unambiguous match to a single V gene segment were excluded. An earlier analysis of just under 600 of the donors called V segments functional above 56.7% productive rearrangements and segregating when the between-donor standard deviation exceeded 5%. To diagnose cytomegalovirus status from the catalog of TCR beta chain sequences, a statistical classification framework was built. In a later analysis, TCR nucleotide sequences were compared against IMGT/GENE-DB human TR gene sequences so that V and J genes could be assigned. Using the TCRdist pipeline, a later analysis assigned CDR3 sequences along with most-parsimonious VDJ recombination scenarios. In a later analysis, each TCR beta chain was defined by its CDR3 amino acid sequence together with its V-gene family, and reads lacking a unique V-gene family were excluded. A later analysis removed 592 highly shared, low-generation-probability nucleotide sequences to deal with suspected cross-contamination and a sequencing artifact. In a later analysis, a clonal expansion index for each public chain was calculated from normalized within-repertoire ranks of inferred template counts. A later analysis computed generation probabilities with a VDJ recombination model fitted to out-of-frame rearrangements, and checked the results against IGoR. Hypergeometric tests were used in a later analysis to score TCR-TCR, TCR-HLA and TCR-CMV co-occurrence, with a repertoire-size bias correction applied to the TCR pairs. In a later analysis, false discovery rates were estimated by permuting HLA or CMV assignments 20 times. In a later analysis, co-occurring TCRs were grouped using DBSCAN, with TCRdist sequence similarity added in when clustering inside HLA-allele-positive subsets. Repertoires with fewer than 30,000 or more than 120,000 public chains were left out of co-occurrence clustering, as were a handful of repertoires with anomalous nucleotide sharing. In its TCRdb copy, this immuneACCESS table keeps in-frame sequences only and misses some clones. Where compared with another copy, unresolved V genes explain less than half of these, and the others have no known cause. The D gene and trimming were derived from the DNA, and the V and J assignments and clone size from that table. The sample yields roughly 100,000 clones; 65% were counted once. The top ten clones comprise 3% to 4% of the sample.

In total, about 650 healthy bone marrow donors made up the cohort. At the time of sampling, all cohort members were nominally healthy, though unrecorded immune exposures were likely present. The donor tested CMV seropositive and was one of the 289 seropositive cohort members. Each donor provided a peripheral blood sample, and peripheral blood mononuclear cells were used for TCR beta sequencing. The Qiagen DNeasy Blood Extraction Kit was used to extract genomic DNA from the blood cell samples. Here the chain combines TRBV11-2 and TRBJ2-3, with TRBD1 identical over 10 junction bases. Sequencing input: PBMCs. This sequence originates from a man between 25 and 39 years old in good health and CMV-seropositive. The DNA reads TGTGCCAGCAGCTTAGGTCCGGGGACAGGGGCAGATACGCAGTATTTT. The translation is CASSLGPGTGADTQYF.